Sequencing of this TCR beta chain was carried out in a study of T-cell memory formation after mild COVID-19. Overall study context: TCR clusters largely stayed donor specific. Overall study findings and caveats: Of the contracting clones, CD4+ ones lay mainly in CM and EM, and CD8+ ones in EMRA.

As concerns this clonotype: Its specificity is unknown.

The TCR alpha and TCR beta cDNA libraries, bearing sample barcodes and UMIs, were generated by 5'RACE using constant-segment primers. TCRdb reprocessed the 5' RACE reads via MiXCR and lists one record per CDR3 protein. The top ten hold 27% of the sample, which has about 110,000 distinct CDR3 sequences, around an eighth seen once. After removal of 2 bases from V and 2 bases from J, the junction contained 14 bases not matched to a gene. The CDR3 sequence is 19 residues long. In germline, CDR1 is MNHEY, CDR2 SVGEGT. The V and J genes are TRBV6-2 or TRBV6-3 and TRBJ2-3, with 9 bases identical to TRBD2. The specimen was PBMCs or a T cell subset sorted from them (not recorded which). This receptor was obtained from an adult woman who had mild COVID-19 (a few samples of this study predate the infection). Cell type and time point are not known. This chain's CDR3 is CASSYPLSPRTSDTDTQYF. CDR3 DNA sequence: TGTGCCAGCAGTTACCCGCTTTCCCCCAGGACTAGCGACACAGATACGCAGTATTTT.